This T cell receptor (beta chain) was sequenced in a study of spatial heterogeneity in lung cancer. This clonotype was recorded at least ten times. TCRdb called the 5' RACE reads again in MiXCR, with one record for every CDR3 protein. The sample has roughly 72,000 distinct CDR3 sequences, roughly 8.9% seen once. Indicated time point: blood at routine non-recurrence follow-up after resection. Whole RNA, which was extracted from tumor, nontumor lung tissue or frozen PBMC, was sequenced without any cell sorting. The material was PBMCs, obtained at follow-up. This TCR came from a female donor with early-stage non-small cell lung cancer.

This CDR3 is CATSRGGQAAGYGYTF. The CDR3 DNA is TGTGCCACCAGCAGAGGTGGACAGGCTGCCGGCTATGGCTACACCTTC. V and J are TRBV15 and TRBJ1-2, with 7 bases aligning to TRBD1. With V trimmed by 1 base and J by 4 bases, 9 bases remained unmatched. The germline gives CDR1 LNHNV, CDR2 YYDKDF (reference sequence). CDR3 length equals 16 residues.